This TCR beta chain comes out of a study of T-cell reconstitution after alpha-beta-depleted transplantation in children. The length of the CDR3 is 16 residues. The trim removed 5 bases at V and 7 bases at J, leaving 12 bases unmatched. Unique molecular identifiers were incorporated during preparation of the TCRbeta library. TCRdb re-analysed the PCR reads in MiXCR, keeping a single row per CDR3 protein. This table has 700,000 to 950,000 distinct CDR3 sequences, 16% appearing once. This TCR was recovered from a male patient under 18 who had a stem cell transplant for acute lymphoblastic leukemia, so the T cells may come from the graft donor. Sequenced here: PBMCs, mostly from graft donor cells, sampled 360 days after TCRalphabeta/CD19-depleted stem cell transplant. This chain links TRBV12-3 or TRBV12-4 with TRBJ2-1; TRBD2 matches at 9 bases. CDR3 coding DNA: TGTGCCAGCAGTCCAAAGCCGGGACTAGCCCCTAATGAGCAGTTCTTC. Its protein is CASSPKPGLAPNEQFF.